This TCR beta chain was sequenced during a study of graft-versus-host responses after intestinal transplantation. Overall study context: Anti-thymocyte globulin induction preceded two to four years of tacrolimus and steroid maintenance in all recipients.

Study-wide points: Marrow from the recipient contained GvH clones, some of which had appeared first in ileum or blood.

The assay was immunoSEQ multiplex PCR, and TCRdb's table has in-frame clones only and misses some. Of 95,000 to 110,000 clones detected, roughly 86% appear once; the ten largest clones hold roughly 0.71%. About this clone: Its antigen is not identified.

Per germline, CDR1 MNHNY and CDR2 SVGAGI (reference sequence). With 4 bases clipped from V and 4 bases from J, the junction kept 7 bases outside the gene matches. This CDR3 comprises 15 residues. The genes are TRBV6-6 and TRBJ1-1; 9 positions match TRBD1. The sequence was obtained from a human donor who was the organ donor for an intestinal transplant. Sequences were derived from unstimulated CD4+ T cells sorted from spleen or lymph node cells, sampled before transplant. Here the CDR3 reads CASSFSLTGGTEAFF. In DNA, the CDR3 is TGTGCCAGCAGTTTCTCCCTGACAGGGGGCACTGAAGCTTTCTTT.